The TCR beta chain described here comes from a study of T cell changes during pregnancy in multiple sclerosis. The data were produced by immunoSEQ multiplex PCR, yet TCRdb's version contains in-frame clones alone and is incomplete. The repertoire includes some 25,000 clones, 88% of them detected once, and nearly 0.75% sits in the top ten. This CDR3 region has 15 residues. V lost 7 bases and J 1 base, leaving 16 bases between the germline ends. Germline V gene lookup returns CDR1 SNHLY and CDR2 FYNNEI. The material sequenced was CD4+ T cells from peripheral blood mononuclear cells, taken in the first trimester of pregnancy. The chain couples TRBV2 to TRBJ2-5; weak D call: TRBD1 (6 bases). This sequence was found in a female donor in good health, enrolled as a control in a pregnancy study. The CDR3 sequence: CASTLQGLAQETQYF. The DNA for the CDR3 is TGTGCCAGCACCCTACAGGGATTGGCCCAAGAGACCCAGTACTTC.